This T cell receptor beta chain was profiled in a study of T cells in Graves' hyperthyroidism and ophthalmopathy. Study results and caveats: Using 13 V-J features, a model discriminated ophthalmopathy from stable hyperthyroidism.

Lactation, pregnancy, other autoimmune disease or uncontrolled infection excluded patients. From RNA transcripts, TCR beta CDR3 regions were amplified. The primer set for the first-round RT-PCR of the TCR CDR3 was HTBI. Using its own MiXCR run on the multiplex PCR reads, TCRdb lists one record per CDR3 protein. The data contain 690,000 or so distinct CDR3 sequences, roughly 20% of them singletons. CDR1 is PRHDT and CDR2 is FYEKMQ in the germline V gene (reference sequence). The CDR3 runs to 16 residues. V dropped 5 bases and J dropped 0 bases, with 16 bases sitting between them. This clonotype occurred many times. What it binds is not known.

V and J are TRBV13 and TRBJ1-2; possibly TRBD1 for D (5 bases). Sequenced: blood. The TCR originated in a woman aged 50 to 60 with Graves' hyperthyroidism that later progressed to Graves' ophthalmopathy. In nucleotides, the CDR3 is TGTGCCAGCAGCCATGACAGTGTCATAGCTAACTATGGCTACACCTTC. Its protein product is CASSHDSVIANYGYTF. The full variable domain, rest sourced from reference TRBV13 and TRBJ1-2, is AAGVIQSPRHLIKEKRETATLKCYPIPRHDTVYWYQQGPGQDPQFLISFYEKMQSDKGSIPDRFSAQQFSDYHSELNMSSLELGDSALYFCASSHDSVIANYGYTFGSGTRLTVV.